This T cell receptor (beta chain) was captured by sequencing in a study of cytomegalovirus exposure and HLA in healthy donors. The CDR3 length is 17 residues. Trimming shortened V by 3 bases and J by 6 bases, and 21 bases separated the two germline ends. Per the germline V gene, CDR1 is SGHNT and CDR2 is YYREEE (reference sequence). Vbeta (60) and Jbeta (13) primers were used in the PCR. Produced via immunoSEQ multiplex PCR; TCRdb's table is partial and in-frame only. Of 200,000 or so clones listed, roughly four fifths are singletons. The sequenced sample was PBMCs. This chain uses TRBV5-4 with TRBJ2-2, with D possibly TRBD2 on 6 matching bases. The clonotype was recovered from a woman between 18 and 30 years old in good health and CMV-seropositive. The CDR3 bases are TGTGCCAGCAGCTCGGAGGGGAACGTGGCGATTTCCGGGGAGCTGTTTTTT. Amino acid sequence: CASSSEGNVAISGELFF.